This T cell receptor (beta chain) comes out of a study of cytomegalovirus exposure and HLA in healthy donors. Looking at the study overall: According to later analysis, the same platform produced the roughly 120 validation and several hundred first-cohort repertoires.

The donors were part of the roughly 130-subject validation cohort, which stood apart from the roughly 640-subject first cohort. Overall study findings and caveats: In vitro, three CMV-associated chains proved specific for CMV antigens.

For this clone: Its cognate antigen is unknown.

The repertoire was sequenced with immunoSEQ multiplex PCR; TCRdb's copy has only in-frame clones and lacks some. The sample lists approximately 160,000 clones, approximately 88% occurring once. The receptor was derived from a woman under 30 in good health and CMV-seropositive. Sequencing input: PBMCs.

CDR3 sequence reads: CASREGLAGVGGEQFF. In DNA, the CDR3 is TGTGCCAGCAGGGAAGGACTAGCGGGCGTGGGAGGCGAGCAGTTCTTC. The rearrangement joins TRBV5-4 to TRBJ2-1, with 11 bases aligning to TRBD2. The V and J ends lost 5 bases and 10 bases, in that order; junction bases with no gene match: 14. The length of the CDR3 is 16 residues. Germline V lookup: CDR1 SGHNT, CDR2 YYREEE (reference sequence).